Below, one T cell receptor (beta chain) is given with its context. This clonotype is a singleton in its sample. Its recognized antigen is unknown. No much larger clonotype is one base removed from it; base qualities were not supplied. A single read constitutes weak evidence. The germline V gene (reference sequence) sets CDR1 to DFQATT and CDR2 to SNEGSKA. Trimming removed 6 bases from V and 0 bases from J, leaving 11 bases between the germline ends. The CDR3, cysteine through phenylalanine, is 13 amino acids long. Only CDR3 DNA is held: 39 bases, read in frame from base 1. Libraries were built with RT-PCR. Sequencer: NextSeq 550. The public reads were quality trimmed at Q25 with fastp and then assembled into clones with MiXCR by TCRdb, keeping productive beta chains. Rows matching on CDR3 protein sequence are summarized as one entry with the most common DNA and genes. In all, the sample holds 150,000 to 250,000 distinct CDR3 sequences, and around two fifths of those were seen once. Approximately 30% of the sample rests with the top ten.

The data were taken from a study of patients and donors after allogeneic stem cell transplantation (TCRdb year 2020). Sequencing was carried out using blood, either unsorted or a sorted T cell fraction (not recorded which). The receptor's source is a human donor who was either an allogeneic HSCT recipient or a stem cell or donor lymphocyte infusion donor (not recorded which). It is not recorded whose cells these are; they may come from a transplant donor. Recombination connected TRBV20-1 to TRBJ1-1; perhaps TRBD1 is the D gene, with 5 bases matching. The CDR3 here reads CSASPGMNTEAFF. DNA sequence: TGCAGTGCCTCCCCAGGGATGAACACTGAAGCTTTCTTT.